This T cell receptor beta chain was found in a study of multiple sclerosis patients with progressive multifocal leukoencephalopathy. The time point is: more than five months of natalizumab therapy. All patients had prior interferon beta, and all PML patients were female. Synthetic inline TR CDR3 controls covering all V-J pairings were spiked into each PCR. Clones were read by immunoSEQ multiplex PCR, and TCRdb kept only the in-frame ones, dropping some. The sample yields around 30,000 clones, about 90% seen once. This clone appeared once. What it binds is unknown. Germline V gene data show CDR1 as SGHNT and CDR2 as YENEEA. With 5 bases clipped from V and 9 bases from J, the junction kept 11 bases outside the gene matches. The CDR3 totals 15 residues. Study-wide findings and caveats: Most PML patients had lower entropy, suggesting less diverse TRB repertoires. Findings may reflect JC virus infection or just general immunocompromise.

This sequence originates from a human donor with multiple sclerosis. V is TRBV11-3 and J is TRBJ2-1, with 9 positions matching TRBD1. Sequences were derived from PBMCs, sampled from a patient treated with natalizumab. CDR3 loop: CASSPGQGGVSEQFF. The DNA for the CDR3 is TGTGCCAGCAGCCCGGGACAGGGAGGCGTCAGTGAGCAGTTCTTC. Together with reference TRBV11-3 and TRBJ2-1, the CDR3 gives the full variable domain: EAGVVQSPRYKIIEKKQPVAFWCNPISGHNTLYWYLQNLGQGPELLIRYENEEAVDDSQLPKDRFSAERLKGVDSTLKIQPAELGDSAVYLCASSPGQGGVSEQFFGPGTRLTVL.